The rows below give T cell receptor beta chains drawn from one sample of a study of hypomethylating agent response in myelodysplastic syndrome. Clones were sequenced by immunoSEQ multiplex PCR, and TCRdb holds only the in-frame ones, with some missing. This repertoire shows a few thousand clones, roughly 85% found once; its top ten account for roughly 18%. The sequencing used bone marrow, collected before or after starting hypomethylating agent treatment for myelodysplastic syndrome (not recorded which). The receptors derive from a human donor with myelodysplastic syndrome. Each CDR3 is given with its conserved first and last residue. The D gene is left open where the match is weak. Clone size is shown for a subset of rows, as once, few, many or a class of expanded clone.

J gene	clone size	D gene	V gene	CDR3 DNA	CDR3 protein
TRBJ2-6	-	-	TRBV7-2	TGTGCCAGCAGCTTAGGCGTTGTGAGCTCTGGGGCCAACGTCCTGACTTTC	CASSLGVVSSGANVLTF
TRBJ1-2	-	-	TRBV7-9	TGTGCCAGCAGCTTATGGCCTACAGGGAACTATGGCTACACCTTC	CASSLWPTGNYGYTF
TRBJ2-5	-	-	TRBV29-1	TGCAGCGCCATGGACCAACACCAAGGGACCCAGTACTTC	CSAMDQHQGTQYF
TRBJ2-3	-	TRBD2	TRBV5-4	TGTGCCAGCAGTCGACCTACGGGAGGCGCGGATACGCAGTATTTT	CASSRPTGGADTQYF
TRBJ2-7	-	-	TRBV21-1	TGTGCCAGCAGCAAGACTAGTTGGACAGGGAGGTACGAGCAGTACTTC	CASSKTSWTGRYEQYF
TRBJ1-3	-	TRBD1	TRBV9	TGTGCCAGCAGCGTTGGCGGGACAGGGGTAAACACCATATATTTT	CASSVGGTGVNTIYF
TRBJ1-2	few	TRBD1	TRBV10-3	TGTGCCATCAAGGGGACAGGGAACTATGGCTACACCTTC	CAIKGTGNYGYTF
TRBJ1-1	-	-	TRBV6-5	TGTGCCAGCAAAAAATCCAGTATGAACACTGAAGCTTTCTTT	CASKKSSMNTEAFF
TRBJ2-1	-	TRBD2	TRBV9	TGTGCCAGCAGCGTCATAGCGGGGTTCTACAATGAGCAGTTCTTC	CASSVIAGFYNEQFF
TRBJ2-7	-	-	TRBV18	TGTGCCAGCTCACCCGGACGGCTTTTCTACGAGCAGTACTTC	CASSPGRLFYEQYF
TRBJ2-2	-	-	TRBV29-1	TGCAGCGTTGAGAAGGCTAACACCGGGGAGCTGTTTTTT	CSVEKANTGELFF
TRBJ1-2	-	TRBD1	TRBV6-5	TGTGCCAGCAGCCGGGGACAGGGGAACGGCTACACCTTC	CASSRGQGNGYTF
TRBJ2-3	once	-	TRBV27	TGTGCCAGCAGTTTATCGGAGATTGCAGATACGCAGTATTTT	CASSLSEIADTQYF
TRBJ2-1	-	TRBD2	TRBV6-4	TGTGCCAGCAGTGAGCGGGGGGAAGCGACCAATGAGCAGTTCTTC	CASSERGEATNEQFF
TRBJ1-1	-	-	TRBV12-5	TGTGCTAGTGGTTTGAACAGGGAGAACACTGAAGCTTTCTTT	CASGLNRENTEAFF
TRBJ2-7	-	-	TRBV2	TGTGCCAGCAGTCCTCGATTGGGCGGGGCTTCCTACGAGCAGTACTTC	CASSPRLGGASYEQYF